Listed below are T cell receptor beta chains from one sample, sequenced in a study of blood T cell repertoires in COVID-19. Data came from immunoSEQ multiplex PCR; TCRdb stores just in-frame clones and leaves some out. The table has around 200,000 clones, roughly nine tenths seen once. Sample: peripheral blood. All receptors derive from a woman aged 50 to 65 with acute or convalescent COVID-19. CDR3s include the opening cysteine and the closing phenylalanine or tryptophan. The order of the fields is J gene, clone size, D gene, CDR3 length, V gene, CDR3 protein, CDR3 DNA. The D gene is left open where the match is weak. A row's size may be missing; if present it is once, few, many or a size class.

>TRBJ2-3|.|TRBD2|14|TRBV11-3
CASSLELAADTQYF
TGTGCCAGCAGCTTAGAACTAGCGGCAGATACGCAGTATTTT
>TRBJ2-1|.|TRBD2|17|TRBV10-3
CAISESTSGGATNEQFF
TGTGCCATCAGTGAGTCCACTAGCGGGGGGGCGACCAATGAGCAGTTCTTC
>TRBJ2-6|.|TRBD1|19|TRBV18
CASSPMGPGTGTGANVLTF
TGTGCCAGCTCACCTATGGGTCCCGGGACAGGGACTGGGGCCAACGTCCTGACTTTC
>TRBJ2-1|.|TRBD2|14|TRBV29-1
CSAPKTGGFNEQFF
TGCAGCGCCCCCAAGACGGGAGGTTTCAATGAGCAGTTCTTC
>TRBJ1-4|.|.|15|TRBV3-1/TRBV3-2
CASSRPGTSNEKLFF
TGTGCCAGCAGCCGGCCGGGGACTTCTAATGAAAAACTGTTTTTT
>TRBJ1-2|few|.|12|TRBV7-8
CASSNTDYGYTF
TGTGCCAGCAGCAATACTGACTATGGCTACACCTTC
>TRBJ1-1|.|TRBD1|16|TRBV18
CASSRNRGRGNTEAFF
TGTGCCAGCTCACGGAACAGGGGGCGCGGGAACACTGAAGCTTTCTTT
>TRBJ1-2|many|.|11|TRBV6-2/TRBV6-3
CASSPGVGYTF
TGTGCCAGCAGTCCAGGGGTCGGCTACACCTTC
>TRBJ2-7|.|.|13|TRBV24-1
CATSEMTEDEQYF
TGTGCCACCAGTGAAATGACTGAAGACGAGCAGTACTTC
>TRBJ1-1|.|.|14|TRBV11-2
CASSLGTTGFGAFF
TGTGCCAGCAGCCTCGGGACAACGGGATTTGGGGCTTTCTTT
>TRBJ1-3|once|.|15|TRBV9
CASSVDGSSGNTIYF
TGTGCCAGCAGCGTAGACGGGTCCTCTGGAAACACCATATATTTT
>TRBJ1-1|.|TRBD1|14|TRBV6-1
CASSEIRGGSEAFF
TGTGCCAGCAGTGAAATTAGAGGGGGCTCTGAAGCTTTCTTT
>TRBJ1-2|.|.|14|TRBV6-5
CASSSSIGSYGYTF
TGTGCCAGCAGCTCCTCTATCGGGTCCTATGGCTACACCTTC
>TRBJ1-1|.|TRBD1|14|TRBV5-1
CASSLDRANTEAFF
TGCGCCAGCAGCCTGGACAGGGCGAACACTGAAGCTTTCTTT
>TRBJ1-4|.|.|16|TRBV18
CASSPVQGLGNEKLFF
TGTGCCAGCTCACCAGTACAGGGCTTGGGGAATGAAAAACTGTTTTTT